Listed below are T cell receptor beta chains from one sample, sequenced in a study of blood T cell repertoires in COVID-19. The data were produced by immunoSEQ multiplex PCR, yet TCRdb's version contains in-frame clones alone and is incomplete. The data contain about 250,000 clones, 89% of them singletons. Input material: PBMCs or T cells enriched from blood (not recorded which). Receptors were obtained from a woman aged 30 to 39 with acute COVID-19. Both conserved end residues are part of each CDR3. Fields, in order: J gene, D gene, clone size, V gene, CDR3 protein, CDR3 DNA. D genes are given only for firm matches. Size is stated for part of the rows, as once, few or many counts, or as a class when the clone is expanded.

J gene: TRBJ1-2; D gene: TRBD1; clone size: -; V gene: TRBV28; CDR3 protein: CASSSGQNYGYTF; CDR3 DNA: TGTGCCAGCAGTTCGGGACAGAACTATGGCTACACCTTC
J gene: TRBJ2-3; D gene: -; clone size: -; V gene: TRBV11-2; CDR3 protein: CASSLDLRGRGTDTQYF; CDR3 DNA: TGTGCCAGCAGCTTAGATCTCAGGGGACGGGGCACAGATACGCAGTATTTT
J gene: TRBJ1-2; D gene: TRBD1; clone size: -; V gene: TRBV9; CDR3 protein: CASRPLQGASLTKGYTF; CDR3 DNA: TGTGCCAGCAGGCCTTTACAGGGGGCCTCCTTGACGAAGGGCTACACCTTC
J gene: TRBJ1-5; D gene: -; clone size: once; V gene: TRBV28; CDR3 protein: CASRSGKYSNQPQHF; CDR3 DNA: TGTGCCAGCAGGTCCGGGAAGTATAGCAATCAGCCCCAGCATTTT
J gene: TRBJ1-2; D gene: TRBD1; clone size: -; V gene: TRBV18; CDR3 protein: CASSPQGAYYGYTF; CDR3 DNA: TGTGCCAGCTCACCGCAGGGGGCGTACTATGGCTACACCTTC
J gene: TRBJ2-1; D gene: TRBD2; clone size: once; V gene: TRBV7-3; CDR3 protein: CASRGLAGPYNEQFF; CDR3 DNA: TGTGCCAGCAGGGGTCTAGCGGGGCCTTACAATGAGCAGTTCTTC
J gene: TRBJ2-2; D gene: TRBD2; clone size: -; V gene: TRBV4-3; CDR3 protein: CASSQDLGGGTGELFF; CDR3 DNA: TGCGCCAGCAGCCAAGATCTTGGGGGGGGCACCGGGGAGCTGTTTTTT
J gene: TRBJ2-1; D gene: -; clone size: -; V gene: TRBV19; CDR3 protein: CASSTTVYNEQFF; CDR3 DNA: TGTGCCAGTAGTACGACAGTTTACAATGAGCAGTTCTTC
J gene: TRBJ2-7; D gene: -; clone size: once; V gene: TRBV21-1; CDR3 protein: CASSKGGSAYEQYF; CDR3 DNA: TGTGCCAGCAGCAAAGGGGGCAGCGCCTACGAGCAGTACTTC
J gene: TRBJ2-3; D gene: -; clone size: -; V gene: TRBV5-5; CDR3 protein: CASSLDGVSTDTQYF; CDR3 DNA: TGTGCCAGCAGCTTGGACGGGGTTAGCACAGATACGCAGTATTTT
J gene: TRBJ1-1; D gene: -; clone size: -; V gene: TRBV18; CDR3 protein: CASSGGALVAAFF; CDR3 DNA: TGTGCCAGCTCAGGGGGCGCGTTGGTTGCTGCTTTCTTT
J gene: TRBJ2-1; D gene: -; clone size: -; V gene: TRBV28; CDR3 protein: CASSFSDSYNEQFF; CDR3 DNA: TGTGCCAGCAGTTTTTCGGACAGCTACAATGAGCAGTTCTTC
J gene: TRBJ1-2; D gene: TRBD1; clone size: -; V gene: TRBV19; CDR3 protein: CASSRGQGRYGYTF; CDR3 DNA: TGTGCCAGTAGTAGGGGACAGGGAAGGTATGGCTACACCTTC
J gene: TRBJ2-4; D gene: TRBD1; clone size: once; V gene: TRBV24-1; CDR3 protein: CATSEGQTKGDIQYF; CDR3 DNA: TGTGCCACCAGCGAGGGACAGACAAAAGGGGACATTCAGTACTTC
J gene: TRBJ1-3; D gene: -; clone size: -; V gene: TRBV5-6; CDR3 protein: CASSPLHVGLGNTIYF; CDR3 DNA: TGTGCCAGCAGCCCCCTCCACGTGGGCTTAGGAAACACCATATATTTT
J gene: TRBJ1-1; D gene: TRBD1; clone size: few; V gene: TRBV5-6; CDR3 protein: CASSPDRARDTEAFF; CDR3 DNA: TGTGCCAGCAGCCCCGACAGGGCTAGGGACACTGAAGCTTTCTTT
J gene: TRBJ2-1; D gene: TRBD1; clone size: -; V gene: TRBV2; CDR3 protein: CASSEMGIQGSSYNEQFF; CDR3 DNA: TGTGCCAGCAGTGAAATGGGGATACAGGGGAGCTCCTACAATGAGCAGTTCTTC